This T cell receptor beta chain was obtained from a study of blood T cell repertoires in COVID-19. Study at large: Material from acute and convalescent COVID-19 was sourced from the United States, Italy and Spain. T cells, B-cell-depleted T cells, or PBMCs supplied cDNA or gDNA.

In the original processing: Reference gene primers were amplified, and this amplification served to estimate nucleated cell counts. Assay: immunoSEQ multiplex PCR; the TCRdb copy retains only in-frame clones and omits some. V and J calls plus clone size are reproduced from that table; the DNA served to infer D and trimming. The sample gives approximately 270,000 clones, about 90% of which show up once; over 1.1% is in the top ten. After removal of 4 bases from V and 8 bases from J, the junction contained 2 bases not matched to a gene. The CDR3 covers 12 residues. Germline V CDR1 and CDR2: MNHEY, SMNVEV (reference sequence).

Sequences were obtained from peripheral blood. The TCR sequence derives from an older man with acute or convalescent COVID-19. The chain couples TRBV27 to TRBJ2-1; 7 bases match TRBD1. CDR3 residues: CASSYRGDEQFF. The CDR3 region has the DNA TGTGCCAGCAGTTACAGGGGCGATGAGCAGTTCTTC.